Listed below are T cell receptor beta chains from one sample, sequenced in a study of OX40 agonist ivuxolimab in advanced cancers. Data came from immunoSEQ multiplex PCR; TCRdb stores just in-frame clones and leaves some out. Of roughly 75,000 clones in the sample, nearly 95% were seen once. The material sequenced was CD4+ or CD8+ T cells sorted from blood, taken in a trial of the OX40 agonist ivuxolimab. The receptors here all came from an adult with an advanced solid tumor such as melanoma, head and neck, liver or kidney cancer. The CDR3 runs from the conserved cysteine through the conserved F or W. D genes are given only for firm matches. Rows give clone size only sometimes, using once, few, many, or a class for an expanded clone.

D: -; V: TRBV19; J: TRBJ1-4; size: -; DNA: TGTGCCAGTAGTATAAGAGGGGGTCGGGTTGAAAAACTGTTTTTT; CDR3: CASSIRGGRVEKLFF
D: -; V: TRBV15; J: TRBJ2-2; size: -; DNA: TGTGCCACCAGCAGATTACCGCTGCAGGGGCTTAACACCGGGGAGCTGTTTTTT; CDR3: CATSRLPLQGLNTGELFF
D: -; V: TRBV6-1; J: TRBJ2-7; size: -; DNA: TGTGCCAGCAGTGATCAGGTAGGAGGGTGGGACTACGAGCAGTACTTC; CDR3: CASSDQVGGWDYEQYF
D: -; V: TRBV9; J: TRBJ1-2; size: -; DNA: TGTGCCAGCAGCGTATGGGCTAACTATGGCTACACCTTC; CDR3: CASSVWANYGYTF
D: -; V: TRBV27; J: TRBJ2-7; size: -; DNA: TGTGCCAGCAGTTTCGGGTGGACCTACGAGCAGTACTTC; CDR3: CASSFGWTYEQYF
D: TRBD1; V: TRBV27; J: TRBJ1-1; size: -; DNA: TGTGCCAGCAGTGAGATTACAGGGGGCACTGAAGCTTTCTTT; CDR3: CASSEITGGTEAFF
D: TRBD1; V: TRBV6-5; J: TRBJ1-2; size: -; DNA: TGTGCCAGCACCCCGACAGGGGTGGATGGCTACACCTTC; CDR3: CASTPTGVDGYTF
D: -; V: TRBV2; J: TRBJ2-1; size: -; DNA: TGTGCCAGCAGTGAGATGGGCCTAATAAGTTTGAATGAGCAGTTCTTC; CDR3: CASSEMGLISLNEQFF
D: TRBD1; V: TRBV28; J: TRBJ1-5; size: -; DNA: TGTGCCAGCAGTTCTGGACAGGGGGATCAGCCCCAGCATTTT; CDR3: CASSSGQGDQPQHF
D: TRBD1; V: TRBV7-9; J: TRBJ2-7; size: -; DNA: TGTGCCAGCAGAGGGCCGGGACAGACTTACGAGCAGTACTTC; CDR3: CASRGPGQTYEQYF
D: TRBD1; V: TRBV11-2; J: TRBJ2-7; size: -; DNA: TGTGCCAGCAGGAGCGACAGGGATTGGCTCTCCGAGCAGTACTTC; CDR3: CASRSDRDWLSEQYF
D: TRBD1; V: TRBV19; J: TRBJ2-1; size: -; DNA: TGTGCCAGTAGGTTAGGGGGCGAGCAGTTCTTC; CDR3: CASRLGGEQFF
D: TRBD1; V: TRBV10-3; J: TRBJ2-2; size: -; DNA: TGTGCCATCAGTGGACAGGGGGCAGGCTCCGGGGAGCTGTTTTTT; CDR3: CAISGQGAGSGELFF
D: -; V: TRBV19; J: TRBJ1-5; size: -; DNA: TGTGCCAGTAGTTCCTATTACTTGACAGAAAACAATCAGCCCCAGCATTTT; CDR3: CASSSYYLTENNQPQHF
D: -; V: TRBV15; J: TRBJ2-3; size: -; DNA: TGTGCCACCAGCAGGACAGATACGCAGTATTTT; CDR3: CATSRTDTQYF
D: -; V: TRBV27; J: TRBJ1-1; size: -; DNA: TGTGCCAGCAGTTTATCGTTGGGCAGAGAAGCTTTCTTT; CDR3: CASSLSLGREAFF
D: -; V: TRBV7-9; J: TRBJ2-5; size: -; DNA: TGTGCCAGCAGCTTAGTTAGGCCGATGGAGACCCAGTACTTC; CDR3: CASSLVRPMETQYF
D: -; V: TRBV6-4; J: TRBJ1-2; size: once; DNA: TGTGCCAGCAGTGACTCGCACCACAACCGAAACTATGGCTACACCTTC; CDR3: CASSDSHHNRNYGYTF
D: -; V: TRBV6-5; J: TRBJ2-7; size: -; DNA: TGTGCCAGCAGGGGATTTTCCTACGAGCAGTACTTC; CDR3: CASRGFSYEQYF
D: -; V: TRBV19; J: TRBJ2-1; size: -; DNA: TGTGCCAGTAGTATAGGGAACAATGAGCAGTTCTTC; CDR3: CASSIGNNEQFF
D: -; V: TRBV9; J: TRBJ2-5; size: -; DNA: TGTGCCAGCAACGAGGGCGCAACCACCTTAGAGACCCAGTACTTC; CDR3: CASNEGATTLETQYF
D: TRBD2; V: TRBV7-8; J: TRBJ2-1; size: once; DNA: TGTGCCAGCAGTTCATCCAGCGGGAGTGACAATGAGCAGTTCTTC; CDR3: CASSSSSGSDNEQFF
D: TRBD1; V: TRBV6-5; J: TRBJ1-1; size: -; DNA: TGTGCCAGCAGTTACTCCGGGACAGGGGGCACTGAAGCTTTCTTT; CDR3: CASSYSGTGGTEAFF
D: -; V: TRBV27; J: TRBJ2-7; size: -; DNA: TGTGCCAGCAGCCCAGGGAGCTCCTACGAGCAGTACTTC; CDR3: CASSPGSSYEQYF
D: -; V: TRBV6-5; J: TRBJ2-3; size: once; DNA: TGTGCCAGCAGGCCAGCGGGAGATACGCAGTATTTT; CDR3: CASRPAGDTQYF
D: -; V: TRBV15; J: TRBJ1-3; size: -; DNA: TGTGCCACCAGCAGAGACAGGGCGGGTGGAAACACCATATATTTT; CDR3: CATSRDRAGGNTIYF
D: TRBD2; V: TRBV9; J: TRBJ2-3; size: once; DNA: TGTGCCAGCAGCGTTAGCGGGGTTAGCACAGATACGCAGTATTTT; CDR3: CASSVSGVSTDTQYF
D: -; V: TRBV27; J: TRBJ1-2; size: few; DNA: TGTGCCAGCAGGCCCCGAGGCTCTAACTATGGCTACACCTTC; CDR3: CASRPRGSNYGYTF
D: TRBD1; V: TRBV13; J: TRBJ2-7; size: -; DNA: TGTGCCAGCAGCCCGCGGGACAGGGTGTACGAGCAGTACTTC; CDR3: CASSPRDRVYEQYF
D: -; V: TRBV13; J: TRBJ1-4; size: -; DNA: TGTGCCAGCAGCTTAAGGGCGCGAGATGAAAAACTGTTTTTT; CDR3: CASSLRARDEKLFF
D: -; V: TRBV19; J: TRBJ2-7; size: -; DNA: TGTGCCAGTACTGACAGTCCCTACGAGCAGTACTTC; CDR3: CASTDSPYEQYF
D: -; V: TRBV2; J: TRBJ2-3; size: -; DNA: TGTGCCAGCAGTGACCCTAGAGAGCCCACAGATACGCAGTATTTT; CDR3: CASSDPREPTDTQYF
D: TRBD2; V: TRBV19; J: TRBJ2-1; size: -; DNA: TGTGCCAGTAACTCTGCGGGGGGACTCCCAGGGTCCTACAATGAGCAGTTCTTC; CDR3: CASNSAGGLPGSYNEQFF
D: -; V: TRBV4-2; J: TRBJ2-6; size: -; DNA: TGTGCCAGCAGCCAAGTGGCAGGCGGGGCCAACGTCCTGACTTTC; CDR3: CASSQVAGGANVLTF
D: -; V: TRBV25-1; J: TRBJ2-3; size: -; DNA: TGTGCCAGCAGTGAAAGGCGGGCAAGCACAGATACGCAGTATTTT; CDR3: CASSERRASTDTQYF
D: TRBD2; V: TRBV9; J: TRBJ2-1; size: -; DNA: TGTGCCAGCAGCGTAACTAGCGGGGTTGAGCAGTTCTTC; CDR3: CASSVTSGVEQFF
D: TRBD2; V: TRBV5-1; J: TRBJ2-1; size: -; DNA: TGCGCCAGCAGCTTGGCGTACGGGGGGGCTCCCGATGAGCAGTTCTTC; CDR3: CASSLAYGGAPDEQFF
D: TRBD1; V: TRBV27; J: TRBJ1-1; size: -; DNA: TGTGCCAGCAGTCCTACAGGGGGCACTGAAGCTTTCTTT; CDR3: CASSPTGGTEAFF
D: -; V: TRBV4-3; J: TRBJ2-2; size: -; DNA: TGCGCCAGCAGCCAAGGCCATTTCGGCACCGGGGAGCTGTTTTTT; CDR3: CASSQGHFGTGELFF
D: -; V: TRBV25-1; J: TRBJ1-2; size: -; DNA: TGTGCCAGCACTCGAGGGGACTATGGCTACACCTTC; CDR3: CASTRGDYGYTF
D: -; V: TRBV10-2; J: TRBJ2-1; size: -; DNA: TGCGCCAGCAGTGAGGCACGCGAGGATGAGCAGTTCTTC; CDR3: CASSEAREDEQFF
D: -; V: TRBV27; J: TRBJ1-2; size: -; DNA: TGTGCCAGCAGTTCCAGTATCCTCCTAGGGGATGGCTACACCTTC; CDR3: CASSSSILLGDGYTF
D: -; V: TRBV7-8; J: TRBJ1-2; size: -; DNA: TGTGCCAGCAGCTTATATACCCTTAGGACGTCGGGGGATGGCTACACCTTC; CDR3: CASSLYTLRTSGDGYTF
D: TRBD1; V: TRBV19; J: TRBJ1-1; size: -; DNA: TGTGCCAGTAGTCATAGGGGGACAGGAGCTTCTGAAGCTTTCTTT; CDR3: CASSHRGTGASEAFF
D: -; V: TRBV6-5; J: TRBJ1-1; size: -; DNA: TGTGCCAGCAGTTACTCGCGGAGGGGGAACACTGAAGCTTTCTTT; CDR3: CASSYSRRGNTEAFF